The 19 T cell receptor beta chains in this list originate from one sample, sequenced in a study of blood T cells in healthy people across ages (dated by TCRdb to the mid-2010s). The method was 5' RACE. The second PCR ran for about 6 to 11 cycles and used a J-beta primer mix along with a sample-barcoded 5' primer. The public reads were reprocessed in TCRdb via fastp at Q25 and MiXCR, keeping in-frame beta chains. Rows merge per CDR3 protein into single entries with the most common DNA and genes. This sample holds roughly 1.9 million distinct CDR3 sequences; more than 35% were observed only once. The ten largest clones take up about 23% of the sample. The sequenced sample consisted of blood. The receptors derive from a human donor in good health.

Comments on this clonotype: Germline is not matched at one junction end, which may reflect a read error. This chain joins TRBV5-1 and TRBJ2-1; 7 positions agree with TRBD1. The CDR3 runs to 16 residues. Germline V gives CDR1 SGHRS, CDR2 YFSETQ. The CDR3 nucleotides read TGCGCCAGCAGCGAAACAGGGGATGGATCCTACGATGAGCAGTTCTTC. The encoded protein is CASSETGDGSYDEQFF.

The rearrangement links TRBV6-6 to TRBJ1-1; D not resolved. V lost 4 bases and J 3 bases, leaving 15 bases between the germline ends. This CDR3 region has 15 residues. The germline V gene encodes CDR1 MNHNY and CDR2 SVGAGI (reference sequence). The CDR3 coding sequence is TGTGCCAGCAGTTTGGGCAGGTCGGCGGACACTGAAGCTTTCTTT. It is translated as CASSLGRSADTEAFF.

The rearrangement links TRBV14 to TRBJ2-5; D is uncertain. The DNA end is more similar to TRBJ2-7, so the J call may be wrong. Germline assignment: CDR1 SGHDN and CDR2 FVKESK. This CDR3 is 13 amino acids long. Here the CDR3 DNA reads TGTGCCAGCAGCCAAGGGGGTCTGTGCGAGCAGTACTTC. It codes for CASSQGGLCEQYF.

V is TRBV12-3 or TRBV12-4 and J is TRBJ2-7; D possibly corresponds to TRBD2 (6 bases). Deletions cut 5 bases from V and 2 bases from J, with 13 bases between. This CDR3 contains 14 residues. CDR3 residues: CASSGAGNTYEQYF. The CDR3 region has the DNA TGTGCCAGCAGTGGGGCGGGGAATACCTACGAGCAGTACTTC.

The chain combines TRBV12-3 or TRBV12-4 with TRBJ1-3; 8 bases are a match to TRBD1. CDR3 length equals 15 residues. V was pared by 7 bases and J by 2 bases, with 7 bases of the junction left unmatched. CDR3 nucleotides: TGTGCCAGCAATAACAGGGGGACCACTGGAAACACCATATATTTT. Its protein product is CASNNRGTTGNTIYF.

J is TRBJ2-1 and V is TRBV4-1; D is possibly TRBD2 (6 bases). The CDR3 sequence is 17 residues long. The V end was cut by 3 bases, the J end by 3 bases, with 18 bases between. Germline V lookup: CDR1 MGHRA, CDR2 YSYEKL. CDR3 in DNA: TGCGCCAGCAGCCAGGGACTGCCAGACCCGAGCTACAATGAGCAGTTCTTC. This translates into CASSQGLPDPSYNEQFF.

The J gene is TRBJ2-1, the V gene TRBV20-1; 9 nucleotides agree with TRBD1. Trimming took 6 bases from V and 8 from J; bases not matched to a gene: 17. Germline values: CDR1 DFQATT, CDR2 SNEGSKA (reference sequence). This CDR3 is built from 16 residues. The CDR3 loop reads CSAPEGNRGLGYEQFF. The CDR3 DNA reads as TGCAGTGCCCCTGAGGGAAACAGGGGGCTTGGGTATGAGCAGTTCTTC.

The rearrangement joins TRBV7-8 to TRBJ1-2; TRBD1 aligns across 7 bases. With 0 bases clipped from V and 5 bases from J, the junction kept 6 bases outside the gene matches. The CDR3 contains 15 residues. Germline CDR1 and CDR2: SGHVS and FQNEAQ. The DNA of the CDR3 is TGTGCCAGCAGCTTAGCCCAAAAGACAGGGTATGGCTACACCTTC. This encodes CASSLAQKTGYGYTF.

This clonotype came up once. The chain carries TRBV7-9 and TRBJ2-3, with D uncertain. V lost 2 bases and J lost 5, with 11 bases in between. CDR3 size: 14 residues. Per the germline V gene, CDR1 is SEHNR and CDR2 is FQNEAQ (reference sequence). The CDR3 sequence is CASSLPWGRDTQYF. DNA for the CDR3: TGTGCCAGCAGCTTACCCTGGGGTAGAGATACGCAGTATTTT.

Here the CDR3 reads CASSLRDRADYGYTF. For the CDR3, the DNA is TGCGCCAGCAGCCTCCGGGACAGGGCGGACTATGGCTACACCTTC. The rearrangement links TRBV4-3 to TRBJ1-2; 9 bases agree with TRBD1. V trimming: 4 bases; J trimming: 3 bases; junction bases outside the gene matches: 6. Germline V gene lookup returns CDR1 LGHNA and CDR2 YSLEER. CDR3 length: 15 residues.

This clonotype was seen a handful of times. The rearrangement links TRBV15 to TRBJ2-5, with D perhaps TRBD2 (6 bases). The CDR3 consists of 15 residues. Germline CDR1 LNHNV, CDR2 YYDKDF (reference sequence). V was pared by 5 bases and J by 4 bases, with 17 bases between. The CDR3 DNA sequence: TGTGCCACCAGCGGCCGGGACTCGTACGGAGAGACCCAGTACTTC. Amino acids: CATSGRDSYGETQYF.

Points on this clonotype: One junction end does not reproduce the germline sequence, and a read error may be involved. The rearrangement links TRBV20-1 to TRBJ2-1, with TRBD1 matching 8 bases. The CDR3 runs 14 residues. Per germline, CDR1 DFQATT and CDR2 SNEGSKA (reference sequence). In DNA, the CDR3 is TGCAGTGCGAGGACAGGGCCATCCTGCAATGAGCAGTTCTTC. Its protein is CSARTGPSCNEQFF.

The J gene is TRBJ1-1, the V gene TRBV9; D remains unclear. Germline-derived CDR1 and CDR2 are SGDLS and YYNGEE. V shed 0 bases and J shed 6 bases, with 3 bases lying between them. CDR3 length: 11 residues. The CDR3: CASSVGPEAFF. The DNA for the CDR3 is TGTGCCAGCAGCGTAGGGCCTGAAGCTTTCTTT.

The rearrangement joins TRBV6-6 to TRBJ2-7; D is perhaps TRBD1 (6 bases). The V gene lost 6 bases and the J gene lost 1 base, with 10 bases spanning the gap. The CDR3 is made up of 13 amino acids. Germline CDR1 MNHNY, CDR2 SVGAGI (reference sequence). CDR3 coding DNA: TGTGCCAGCAGCAATACAGGGTCCTACGAGCAGTACTTC. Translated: CASSNTGSYEQYF.

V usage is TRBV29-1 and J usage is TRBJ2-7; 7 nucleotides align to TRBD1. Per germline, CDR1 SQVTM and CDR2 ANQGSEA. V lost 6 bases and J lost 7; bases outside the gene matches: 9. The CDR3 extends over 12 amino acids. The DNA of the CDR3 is TGCAGCGTCTACGACAGGGTGGAGGAGCAGTACTTC. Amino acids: CSVYDRVEEQYF.

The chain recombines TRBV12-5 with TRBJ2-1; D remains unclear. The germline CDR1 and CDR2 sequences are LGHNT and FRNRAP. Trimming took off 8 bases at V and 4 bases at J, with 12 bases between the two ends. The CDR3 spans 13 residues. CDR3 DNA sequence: TGTGCTAGTCAGCTACTTACATACAATGAGCAGTTCTTC. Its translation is CASQLLTYNEQFF.

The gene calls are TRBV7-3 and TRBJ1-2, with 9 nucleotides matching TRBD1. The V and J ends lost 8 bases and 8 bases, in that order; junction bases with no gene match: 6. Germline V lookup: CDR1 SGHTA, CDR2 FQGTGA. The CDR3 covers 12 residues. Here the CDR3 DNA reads TGTGCCAGCGGATCACAGGGGGCAGGCTACACCTTC. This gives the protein CASGSQGAGYTF.

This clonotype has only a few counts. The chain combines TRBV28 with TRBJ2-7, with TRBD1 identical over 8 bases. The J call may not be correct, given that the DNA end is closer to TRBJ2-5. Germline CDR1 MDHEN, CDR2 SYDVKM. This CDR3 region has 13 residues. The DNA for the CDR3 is TGTGCCTTTTCTTCAGGGGGCACGGAGACCCAGTACTTC. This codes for CAFSSGGTETQYF.

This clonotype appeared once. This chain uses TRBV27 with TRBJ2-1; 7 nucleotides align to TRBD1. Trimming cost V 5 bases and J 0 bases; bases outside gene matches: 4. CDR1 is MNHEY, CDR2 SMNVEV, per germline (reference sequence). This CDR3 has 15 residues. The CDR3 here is CASSHDRVSYNEQFF. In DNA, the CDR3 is TGTGCCAGCAGTCACGACAGGGTCTCCTACAATGAGCAGTTCTTC.